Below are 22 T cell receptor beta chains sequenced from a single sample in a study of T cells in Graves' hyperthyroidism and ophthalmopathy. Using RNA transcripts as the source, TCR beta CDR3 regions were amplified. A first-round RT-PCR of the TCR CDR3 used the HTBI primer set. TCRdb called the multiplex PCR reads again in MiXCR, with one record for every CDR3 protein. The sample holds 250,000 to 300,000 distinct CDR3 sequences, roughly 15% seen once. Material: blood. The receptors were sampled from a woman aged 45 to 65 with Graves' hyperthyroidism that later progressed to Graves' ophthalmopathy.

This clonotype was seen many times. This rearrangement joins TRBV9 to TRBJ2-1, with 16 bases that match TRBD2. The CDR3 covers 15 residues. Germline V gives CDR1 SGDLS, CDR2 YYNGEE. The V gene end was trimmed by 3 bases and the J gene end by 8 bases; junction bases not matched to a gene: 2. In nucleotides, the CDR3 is TGTGCCAGCAGCGGGGGACTAGCGGGAGGGTATGAGCAGTTCTTC. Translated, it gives CASSGGLAGGYEQFF.

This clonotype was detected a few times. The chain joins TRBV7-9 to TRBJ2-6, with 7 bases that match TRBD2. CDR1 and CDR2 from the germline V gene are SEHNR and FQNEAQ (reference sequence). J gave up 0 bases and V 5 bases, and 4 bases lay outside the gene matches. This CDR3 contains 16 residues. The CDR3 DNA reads TGTGCCAGCAGCCCTCGGGACTACTCTGGGGCCAACGTCCTGACTTTC. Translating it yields CASSPRDYSGANVLTF.

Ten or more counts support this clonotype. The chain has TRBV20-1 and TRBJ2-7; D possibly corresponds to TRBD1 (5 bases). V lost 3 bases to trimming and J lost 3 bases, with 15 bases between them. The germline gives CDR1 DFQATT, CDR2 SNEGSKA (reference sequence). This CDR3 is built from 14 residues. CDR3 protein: CSARPTGRLYEQYF. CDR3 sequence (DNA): TGCAGTGCTAGGCCCACAGGACGGCTCTACGAGCAGTACTTC.

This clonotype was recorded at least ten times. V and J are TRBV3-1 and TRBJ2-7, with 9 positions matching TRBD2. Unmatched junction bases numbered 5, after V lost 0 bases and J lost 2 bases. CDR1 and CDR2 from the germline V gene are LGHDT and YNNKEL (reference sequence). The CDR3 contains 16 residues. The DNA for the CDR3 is TGTGCCAGCAGCCAAGACCCTAGCGGGACCGCCTACGAGCAGTACTTC. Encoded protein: CASSQDPSGTAYEQYF.

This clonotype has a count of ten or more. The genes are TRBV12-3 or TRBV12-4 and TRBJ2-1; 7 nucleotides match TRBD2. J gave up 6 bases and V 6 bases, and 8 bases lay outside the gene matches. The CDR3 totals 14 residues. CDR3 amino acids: CASSPPAGINEQFF. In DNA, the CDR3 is TGTGCCAGCAGCCCCCCAGCGGGAATCAATGAGCAGTTCTTC.

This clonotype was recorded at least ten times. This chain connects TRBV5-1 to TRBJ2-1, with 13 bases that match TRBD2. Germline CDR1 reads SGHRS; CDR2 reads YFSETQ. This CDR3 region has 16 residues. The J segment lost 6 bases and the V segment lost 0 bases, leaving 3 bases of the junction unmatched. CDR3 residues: CASSLEGLAGTNEQFF. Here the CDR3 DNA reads TGCGCCAGCAGCTTGGAGGGACTAGCGGGGACCAATGAGCAGTTCTTC.

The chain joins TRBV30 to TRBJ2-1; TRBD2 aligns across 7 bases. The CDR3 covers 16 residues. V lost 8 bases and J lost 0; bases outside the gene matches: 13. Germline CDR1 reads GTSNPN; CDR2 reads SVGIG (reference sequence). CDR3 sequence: CASSPGGTNSYNEQFF. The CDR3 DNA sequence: TGTGCCAGCAGCCCTGGTGGGACTAACTCCTACAATGAGCAGTTCTTC.

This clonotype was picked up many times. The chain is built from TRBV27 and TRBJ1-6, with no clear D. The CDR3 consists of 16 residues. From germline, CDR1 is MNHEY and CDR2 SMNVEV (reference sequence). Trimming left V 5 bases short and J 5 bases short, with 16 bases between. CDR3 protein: CASSLMRTGNNSPLHF. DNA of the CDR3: TGTGCCAGCAGTCTAATGAGGACGGGTAATAATTCACCCCTCCACTTT.

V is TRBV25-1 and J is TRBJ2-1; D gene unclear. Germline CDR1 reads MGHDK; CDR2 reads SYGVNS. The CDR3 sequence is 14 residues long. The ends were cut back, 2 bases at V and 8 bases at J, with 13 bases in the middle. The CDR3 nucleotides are TGTGCCAGCAGTGAACCTCTTTGGGGATATGAGCAGTTCTTC. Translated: CASSEPLWGYEQFF.

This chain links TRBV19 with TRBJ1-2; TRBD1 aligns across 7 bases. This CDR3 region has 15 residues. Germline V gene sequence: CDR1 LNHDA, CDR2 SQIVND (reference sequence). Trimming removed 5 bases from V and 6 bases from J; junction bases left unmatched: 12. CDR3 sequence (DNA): TGTGCCAGTAGTGCGCCAGTCAGGGGGGAGAATGGCTACACCTTC. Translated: CASSAPVRGENGYTF.

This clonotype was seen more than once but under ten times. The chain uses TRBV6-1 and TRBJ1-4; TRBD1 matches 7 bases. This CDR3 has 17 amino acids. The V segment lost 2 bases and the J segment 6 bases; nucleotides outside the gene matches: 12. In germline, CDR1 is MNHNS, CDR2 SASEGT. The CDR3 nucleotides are TGTGCCAGCAGTGAATTACGACAGGGATCTCTAGATGAAAAACTGTTTTTT. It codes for CASSELRQGSLDEKLFF.

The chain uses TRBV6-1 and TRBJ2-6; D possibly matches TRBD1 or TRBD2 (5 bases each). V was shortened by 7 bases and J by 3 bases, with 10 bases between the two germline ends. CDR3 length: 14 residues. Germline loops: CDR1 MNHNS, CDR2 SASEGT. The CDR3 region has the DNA TGTGCCAGCAACCCAGGGAGTGGGGCCAACGTCCTGACTTTC. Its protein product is CASNPGSGANVLTF.

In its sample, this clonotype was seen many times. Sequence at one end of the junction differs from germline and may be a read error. CDR3 DNA: TGTGCCAGCAATTTACTAGCACGAGCCTACAATGAGCAGTTCTTC. It encodes CASNLLARAYNEQFF. The chain combines TRBV27 with TRBJ2-1; a weak D match, TRBD2 (6 bases). This CDR3 is 15 amino acids long. CDR1 is MNHEY, CDR2 SMNVEV, per germline (reference sequence).

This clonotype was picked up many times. CDR3 sequence reads: CASSTWDSINEKLFF. CDR3 DNA: TGTGCCAGCAGTACGTGGGACAGCATTAATGAAAAACTGTTTTTT. The gene calls are TRBV28 and TRBJ1-4; TRBD1 matches at 7 bases. After removal of 5 bases from V and 4 bases from J, the junction contained 7 bases not matched to a gene. The CDR3 loop spans 15 amino acids. Germline V lookup: CDR1 MDHEN, CDR2 SYDVKM.

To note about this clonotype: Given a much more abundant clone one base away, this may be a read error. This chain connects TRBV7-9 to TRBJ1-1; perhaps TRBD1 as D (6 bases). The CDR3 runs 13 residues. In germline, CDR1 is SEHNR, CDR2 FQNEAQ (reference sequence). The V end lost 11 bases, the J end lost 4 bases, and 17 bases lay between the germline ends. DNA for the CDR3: TGTGCCCCTAGGAGACAGGACGGCACTGAAGCTTTCTTT. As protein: CAPRRQDGTEAFF.

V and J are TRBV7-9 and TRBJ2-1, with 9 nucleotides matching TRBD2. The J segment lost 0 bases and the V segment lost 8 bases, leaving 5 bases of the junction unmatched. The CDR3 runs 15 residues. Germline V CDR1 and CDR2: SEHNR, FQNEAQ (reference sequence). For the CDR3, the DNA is TGTGCCAGCGCGCTGCGGGAGGGCTCCTACAATGAGCAGTTCTTC. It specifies CASALREGSYNEQFF.

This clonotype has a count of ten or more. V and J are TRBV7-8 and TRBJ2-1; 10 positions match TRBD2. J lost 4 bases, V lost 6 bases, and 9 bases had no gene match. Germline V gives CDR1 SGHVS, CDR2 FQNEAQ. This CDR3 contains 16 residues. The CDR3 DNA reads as TGTGCCAGCAGGCGTGGACTAGCGGTACATTACAATGAGCAGTTCTTC. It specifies CASRRGLAVHYNEQFF.

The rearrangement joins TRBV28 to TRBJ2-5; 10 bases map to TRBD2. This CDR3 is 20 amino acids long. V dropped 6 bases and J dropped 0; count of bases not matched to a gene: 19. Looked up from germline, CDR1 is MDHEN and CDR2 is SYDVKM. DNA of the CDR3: TGTGCCAGCAGCTTAAGTAAGAGACTAGCGGGCAGACTGTACCAAGAGACCCAGTACTTC. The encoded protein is CASSLSKRLAGRLYQETQYF.

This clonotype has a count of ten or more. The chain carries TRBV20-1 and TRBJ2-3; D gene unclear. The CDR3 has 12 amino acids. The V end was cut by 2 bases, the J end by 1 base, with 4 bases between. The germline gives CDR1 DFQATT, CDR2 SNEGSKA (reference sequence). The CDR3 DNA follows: TGCAGTGCTAGACAGGGCACAGATACGCAGTATTTT. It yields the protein CSARQGTDTQYF.

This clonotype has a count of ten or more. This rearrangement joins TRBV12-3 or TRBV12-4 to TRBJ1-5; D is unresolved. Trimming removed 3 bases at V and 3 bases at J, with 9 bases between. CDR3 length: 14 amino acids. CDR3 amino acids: CASSFMTINQPQHF. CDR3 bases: TGTGCCAGCAGTTTTATGACCATCAATCAGCCCCAGCATTTT.

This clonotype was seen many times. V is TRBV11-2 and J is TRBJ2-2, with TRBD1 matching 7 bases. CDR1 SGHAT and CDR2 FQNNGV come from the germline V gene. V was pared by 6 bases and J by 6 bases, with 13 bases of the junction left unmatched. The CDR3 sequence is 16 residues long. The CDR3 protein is CASSPMTGRYPGELFF. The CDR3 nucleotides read TGTGCCAGCAGTCCAATGACAGGGCGGTATCCCGGGGAGCTGTTTTTT.

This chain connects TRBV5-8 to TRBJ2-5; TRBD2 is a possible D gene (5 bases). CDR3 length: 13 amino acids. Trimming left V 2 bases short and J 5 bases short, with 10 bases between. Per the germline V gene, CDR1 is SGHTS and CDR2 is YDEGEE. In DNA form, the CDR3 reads TGTGCCAGCAGCTTTAGGACTGAGGAGACCCAGTACTTC. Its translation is CASSFRTEETQYF.